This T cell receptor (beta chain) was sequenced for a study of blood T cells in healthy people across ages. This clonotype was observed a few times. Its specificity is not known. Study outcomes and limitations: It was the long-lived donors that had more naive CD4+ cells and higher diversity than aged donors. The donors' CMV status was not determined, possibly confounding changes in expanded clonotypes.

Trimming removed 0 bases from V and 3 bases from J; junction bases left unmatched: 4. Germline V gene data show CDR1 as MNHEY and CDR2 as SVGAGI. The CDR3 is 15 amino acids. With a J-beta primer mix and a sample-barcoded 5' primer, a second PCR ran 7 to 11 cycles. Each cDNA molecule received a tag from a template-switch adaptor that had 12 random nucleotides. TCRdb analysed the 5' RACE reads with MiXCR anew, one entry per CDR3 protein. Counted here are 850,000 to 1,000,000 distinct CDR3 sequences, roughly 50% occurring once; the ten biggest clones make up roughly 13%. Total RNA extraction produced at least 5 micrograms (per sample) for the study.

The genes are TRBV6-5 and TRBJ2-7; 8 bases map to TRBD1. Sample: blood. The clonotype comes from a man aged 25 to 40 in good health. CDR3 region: CASSYSSRGLYEQYF. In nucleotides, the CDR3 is TGTGCCAGCAGTTACTCGAGCAGGGGGCTCTACGAGCAGTACTTC.